These T cell receptor beta chains were read from a single sample in a study of CD8 T cells in ankylosing spondylitis. In TCRdb, the 5' RACE reads were re-called with MiXCR into one record per CDR3 protein. This table has 700,000 or so distinct CDR3 sequences, around 19% appearing once. The sequenced material came from blood, either unsorted or a sorted T cell fraction (not recorded which). The origin of the receptors is a male donor with ankylosing spondylitis. Each CDR3 is given with its conserved first and last residue. Fields, in order: clone size, V gene, J gene, D gene, CDR3 DNA, CDR3 protein. D genes are given only for firm matches. Clone size is given for some rows only: seen once, a few or many times, or a class if the clone is expanded.

>NA|TRBV2|TRBJ2-3|NA
TGTGCCAGCAGTCCGGTCGCCCCCGGTACGCAGTATTTT
CASSPVAPGTQYF
>many|TRBV5-1|TRBJ2-5|NA
TGCGCCAGCAGCTTCAGGGGCTCTCAACAAGAGACCCAGTACTTC
CASSFRGSQQETQYF
>NA|TRBV4-1|TRBJ2-5|NA
TGCGCCAGCAGCCAACAGGCCCCACAAGAGACCCAGTACTTC
CASSQQAPQETQYF
>few|TRBV20-1|TRBJ1-2|NA
TGCAGTGCTAGCCCTGGACAGACCTATGGCTACACCTTC
CSASPGQTYGYTF
>few|TRBV5-6|TRBJ2-3|NA
TGTGCCAGCAGCTTGTGGCAGGGGACTATAGATACGCAGTATTTT
CASSLWQGTIDTQYF
>few|TRBV20-1|TRBJ2-3|NA
TGCAGTGCTAGAGATCGAGCCTCAGATACGCAGTATTTT
CSARDRASDTQYF
>few|TRBV4-1|TRBJ2-3|NA
TGCGCCAGCAGCCAAGGTTGGCGGGGTATGAGCTCAGATACGCAGTATTTT
CASSQGWRGMSSDTQYF
>few|TRBV7-9|TRBJ1-3|TRBD1
TGTGCCAGTACAGGGGGATCTGGAAACACCATATATTTT
CASTGGSGNTIYF
>few|TRBV12-3/TRBV12-4|TRBJ2-7|NA
TGTGCCAGCACCTTCCAGGACTACGAGCAGTACTTC
CASTFQDYEQYF
>NA|TRBV25-1|TRBJ1-6|NA
TGTGCCAGCTCTACAGACAGGCTTAATTCACCCCTCCACTTT
CASSTDRLNSPLHF
>many|TRBV5-1|TRBJ1-6|NA
TGCGCCAGCAGCTTGGTGGCAGGCGCTAATTCACCCCTCCACTTT
CASSLVAGANSPLHF
>NA|TRBV27|TRBJ1-1|NA
TGTGCCAGCAGTAGAGGCAGAGGTGGCACTGAAGCTTTCTTT
CASSRGRGGTEAFF
>NA|TRBV6-2/TRBV6-3|TRBJ1-2|TRBD1
TGTGCCAGCAGTCTCGGACAGGGGACAGGTGGCTACACCTTC
CASSLGQGTGGYTF
>NA|TRBV10-1|TRBJ2-2|NA
TGCGCCAGCAGCCCCCAGGACAGAGTCAACACCGGGGAGCTGTTTTTT
CASSPQDRVNTGELFF
>NA|TRBV29-1|TRBJ1-2|TRBD1
TGCAGCGTCAACCTCGCGACAGGGGGGGGATATTATGGCTACACCTTC
CSVNLATGGGYYGYTF
>few|TRBV12-3/TRBV12-4|TRBJ2-5|TRBD2
TGTGCCAGCAGTTCGGGGACTAGCGGAGGAGGAGAGACCCAGTACTTC
CASSSGTSGGGETQYF
>NA|TRBV5-1|TRBJ2-7|TRBD1
TGCGCCAGCAGCCCGGGGACAGGGGCAGGTTACGAGCAGTACTTC
CASSPGTGAGYEQYF
>few|TRBV7-2|TRBJ2-5|NA
TGTGCCAGCAGCTTAGCGCACGGGTATGAGACCCAGTACTTC
CASSLAHGYETQYF
>NA|TRBV7-2|TRBJ2-3|NA
TGTGCCAGCAGCTTAGTTCGAGTGGAGCAGTATTTT
CASSLVRVEQYF
>few|TRBV28|TRBJ2-7|NA
TGTGCCAGCAGTTTACTGGGTCAGGGGTCGAGCTCCTACGAGCAGTACTTC
CASSLLGQGSSSYEQYF
>NA|TRBV30|TRBJ1-5|NA
TGTGCCTGGAGTGTAGCTGGGTTGGGTCAGCCCCAGCATTTT
CAWSVAGLGQPQHF
>few|TRBV7-3|TRBJ2-3|TRBD2
TGTGCCAGCTCGAAGGCGGGAGGAAGGGATACGCAGTATTTT
CASSKAGGRDTQYF
>NA|TRBV7-2|TRBJ2-7|NA
TGTGCCAGCAGCCCCAAGTGGGGGCCCTACGAGCAGTACTTC
CASSPKWGPYEQYF
>NA|TRBV6-5|TRBJ2-1|NA
TGTGCCAGCAGTTACGAGGATCCCGGCTACAATGAGCAGTTCTTC
CASSYEDPGYNEQFF
>NA|TRBV4-1|TRBJ2-5|NA
TGCGCCAGCAGCCCCGAGAGGTGGCAAGAGACCCAGTACTTC
CASSPERWQETQYF
>NA|TRBV20-1|TRBJ2-2|TRBD2
TGCAGTGCTAGCGCAGGGAGGGTAGCCGGGGAGCTGTTTTTT
CSASAGRVAGELFF